This T cell receptor (beta chain) was profiled in a study of T-cell memory formation after mild COVID-19. This clonotype has at least ten counts. Its antigen is as yet unknown. Sample barcodes and UMIs were carried by the TCR alpha and TCR beta cDNA libraries that 5'RACE generated with constant-segment primers. TCRdb called the 5' RACE reads again in MiXCR, with one record for every CDR3 protein. Among 470,000 or so distinct CDR3 sequences listed, 15% to 20% were seen once. Germline V CDR1 and CDR2: SGHVS, FNYEAQ. The V and J ends lost 1 base and 3 bases respectively, with 4 bases between them. CDR3 length: 14 residues. Study findings and constraints: Among clones contracting day 15 to 85, CD4/CD8 was balanced, whereas later expanders leaned CD4+.

The TCR was taken from an adult woman who had mild COVID-19 (a few samples of this study predate the infection). Cell type and time point are not known. The chain has TRBV7-6 and TRBJ2-6, with D hard to call. Sequenced sample: PBMCs or a T cell subset sorted from them (not recorded which). CDR3 DNA sequence: TGTGCCAGCAGCTTAGGGGGTGGGGCCAACGTCCTGACTTTC. It codes for CASSLGGGANVLTF.